The rows below give T cell receptor beta chains drawn from one sample of a study of early T cells in non-severe SARS-CoV-2 infection. TCRdb processed the 5' RACE reads anew with MiXCR; each CDR3 protein has one entry. The sample lists about 42,000 distinct CDR3 sequences; about 7% were seen once. Material: whole blood. Source of these receptors: an adult who was a healthcare worker with PCR-confirmed SARS-CoV-2 infection or an uninfected control (not recorded which). Both conserved end residues are part of each CDR3. Each record gives: D gene, V gene, J gene, CDR3 protein. A D gene is named only where the DNA matches it firmly.

d_call: .; v_call: TRBV6-1; j_call: TRBJ1-5; cdr3_aa: CASSASAGSLNQPQHF
d_call: .; v_call: TRBV6-2/TRBV6-3; j_call: TRBJ1-5; cdr3_aa: CASGAGQPQHF
d_call: .; v_call: TRBV5-1; j_call: TRBJ2-1; cdr3_aa: CASSPSGGKYNEQFF
d_call: .; v_call: TRBV7-8; j_call: TRBJ2-5; cdr3_aa: CASSLVPSGQETQYF
d_call: TRBD2; v_call: TRBV5-1; j_call: TRBJ2-7; cdr3_aa: CASSLLAGGEYEQHF
d_call: TRBD2; v_call: TRBV9; j_call: TRBJ2-3; cdr3_aa: CASSVGRGGPDTQYF
d_call: .; v_call: TRBV25-1; j_call: TRBJ2-7; cdr3_aa: CASSPPWTEAYEQYF
d_call: .; v_call: TRBV6-5; j_call: TRBJ1-4; cdr3_aa: CASIPVGAEKLFF
d_call: TRBD1; v_call: TRBV30; j_call: TRBJ2-3; cdr3_aa: CAWSLQGADTQYF
d_call: TRBD1; v_call: TRBV30; j_call: TRBJ2-7; cdr3_aa: CAWSSGTGTYEQYF
d_call: .; v_call: TRBV7-3; j_call: TRBJ2-2; cdr3_aa: CASSPIRVTGELFF
d_call: .; v_call: TRBV6-1; j_call: TRBJ2-2; cdr3_aa: CASSEEGNTGELFF
d_call: .; v_call: TRBV27; j_call: TRBJ1-1; cdr3_aa: CASSWGGNTEAFF
d_call: TRBD1; v_call: TRBV20-1; j_call: TRBJ1-5; cdr3_aa: CSAPVGTANQPQHF
d_call: .; v_call: TRBV5-6; j_call: TRBJ1-6; cdr3_aa: CASSLRVGLSSYNSPLHF
d_call: .; v_call: TRBV5-1; j_call: TRBJ1-1; cdr3_aa: CASSTGTPNSGTEAFF
d_call: .; v_call: TRBV29-1; j_call: TRBJ2-7; cdr3_aa: CSVSRGRYYEQYF
d_call: .; v_call: TRBV5-6; j_call: TRBJ2-7; cdr3_aa: CASSLVGDTRYYEQYF